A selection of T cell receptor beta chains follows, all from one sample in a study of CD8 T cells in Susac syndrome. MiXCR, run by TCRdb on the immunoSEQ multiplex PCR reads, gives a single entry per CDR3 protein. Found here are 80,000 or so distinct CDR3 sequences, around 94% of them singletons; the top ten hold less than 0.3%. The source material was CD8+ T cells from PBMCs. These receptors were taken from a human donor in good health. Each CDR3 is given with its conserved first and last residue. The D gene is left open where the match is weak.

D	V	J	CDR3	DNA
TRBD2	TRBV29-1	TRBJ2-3	CSVASSGRAEADTQYF	TGCAGCGTTGCGTCTAGCGGGAGGGCCGAGGCAGATACGCAGTATTTT
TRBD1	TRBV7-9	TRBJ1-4	CASSSTGVDEKLFF	TGTGCCAGCAGCTCGACAGGGGTGGATGAAAAACTGTTTTTT
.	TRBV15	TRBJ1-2	CATSRDPSWDYGYTF	TGTGCCACCAGCAGGGACCCGAGTTGGGACTATGGCTACACCTTC
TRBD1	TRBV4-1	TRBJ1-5	CASSQTGDQPQHF	TGCGCCAGCAGCCAGACAGGGGATCAGCCCCAGCATTTT
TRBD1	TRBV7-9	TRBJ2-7	CASWGQSSYEQYF	TGTGCCAGCTGGGGACAGAGCTCCTACGAGCAGTACTTC
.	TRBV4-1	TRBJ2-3	CASSQDSPTYTDTQYF	TGCGCCAGCAGCCAAGATAGCCCCACATACACAGATACGCAGTATTTT
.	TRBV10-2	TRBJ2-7	CASNVYEQYF	TGCGCCAGCAACGTTTACGAGCAGTACTTC
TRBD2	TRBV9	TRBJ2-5	CASTNYGGVQETQYF	TGTGCCAGCACAAATTACGGGGGGGTTCAAGAGACCCAGTACTTC
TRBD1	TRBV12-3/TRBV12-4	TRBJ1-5	CASSHRDREGSRQPQHF	TGTGCCAGCAGTCACCGGGACAGGGAAGGCTCGCGGCAGCCCCAGCATTTT
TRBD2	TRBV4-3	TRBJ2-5	CASSQASGGARETQYF	TGCGCCAGCAGCCAGGCTAGCGGGGGGGCCCGAGAGACCCAGTACTTC
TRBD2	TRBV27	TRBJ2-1	CASRRGTSPTYNEQFF	TGTGCCAGCAGACGCGGGACTAGCCCGACCTACAATGAGCAGTTCTTC
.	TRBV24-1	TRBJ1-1	CATRAGFDAEAFF	TGTGCCACCAGGGCAGGGTTTGACGCTGAAGCTTTCTTT
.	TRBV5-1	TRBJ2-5	CASSLRPQETQYF	TGCGCCAGCAGCTTAAGGCCTCAAGAGACCCAGTACTTC
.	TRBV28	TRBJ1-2	CASRPRGAGGGYTF	TGTGCCAGCAGGCCCCGCGGGGCGGGAGGAGGCTACACCTTC
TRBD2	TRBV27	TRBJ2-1	CASSSLAGSSYNEQFF	TGTGCCAGCAGTTCCCTAGCGGGGAGCTCCTACAATGAGCAGTTCTTC
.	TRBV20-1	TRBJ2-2	CSAPSGVGTGELFF	TGCAGTGCTCCAAGCGGAGTAGGGACCGGGGAGCTGTTTTTT
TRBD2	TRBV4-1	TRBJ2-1	CASSQDRLAGYNEQFF	TGCGCCAGCAGCCAAGATCGACTAGCGGGGTACAATGAGCAGTTCTTC
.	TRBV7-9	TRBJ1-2	CASSLNRDGYTF	TGTGCCAGCAGCTTAAACAGGGACGGCTACACCTTC
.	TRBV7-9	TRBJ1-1	CASSGVLTEAFF	TGTGCCAGCAGCGGGGTGTTAACTGAAGCTTTCTTT
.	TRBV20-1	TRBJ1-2	CIQRVYDGYTF	TGCATCCAGAGGGTTTACGATGGCTACACCTTC
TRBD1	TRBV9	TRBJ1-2	CASSAPGTGGLAGYTF	TGTGCCAGCAGCGCCCCCGGGACAGGGGGGCTTGCGGGCTACACCTTC
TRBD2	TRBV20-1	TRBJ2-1	CSARLAYNEQFF	TGCAGTGCACGACTAGCATACAATGAGCAGTTCTTC